These 28 T cell receptor beta chains were all obtained from the same sample, sequenced in a study of OX40 agonist ivuxolimab in advanced cancers. The protocol was immunoSEQ multiplex PCR, while the TCRdb copy is restricted to in-frame clones and leaves out a portion. The sample has 54,000 or so clones, 75% to 90% seen once; the top ten hold around 2%. Sequences were derived from CD4+ or CD8+ T cells sorted from blood, sampled in a trial of the OX40 agonist ivuxolimab. The receptors were gathered from an adult with an advanced solid tumor such as melanoma, head and neck, liver or kidney cancer.

The chain employs TRBV7-3 and TRBJ2-3; D perhaps matches TRBD2 (6 bases). Germline CDR1 SGHTA, CDR2 FQGTGA. The CDR3 runs to 15 residues. V was cut by 5 bases and J by 1 base, with 13 bases left in between. The CDR3 spells CASSTPGGGTDTQYF. In nucleotides, the CDR3 is TGTGCCAGCAGCACCCCCGGCGGGGGCACAGATACGCAGTATTTT.

This chain joins TRBV4-1 and TRBJ2-2; 8 positions match TRBD1. The V and J ends lost 7 bases and 6 bases, in that order; junction bases with no gene match: 7. This CDR3 spans 14 amino acids. CDR1 MGHRA and CDR2 YSYEKL come from the germline V gene. The CDR3 loop reads CASTGQGRSGELFF. CDR3 in DNA: TGCGCCAGCACAGGACAGGGAAGGTCCGGGGAGCTGTTTTTT.

The CDR3 DNA reads as TGTGCCAGCAGGGGAGGGGGCGGGAACACTGAAGCTTTCTTT. Protein: CASRGGGGNTEAFF. This chain connects TRBV6-6 to TRBJ1-1; TRBD1 matches 7 bases. CDR3 length: 14 residues. V shed 6 bases and J 1 base; nucleotides not matched to a gene: 5. Germline-derived CDR1 and CDR2 are MNHNY and SVGAGI (reference sequence).

The table lists this clone with a few counts. The chain is built from TRBV30 and TRBJ1-1; D not certain. V was clipped by 0 bases and J by 0 bases, with 8 bases between them. The CDR3 consists of 14 residues. CDR1 is GTSNPN and CDR2 is SVGIG in the germline V gene (reference sequence). This CDR3 is CAWSVSQVNTEAFF. The CDR3 DNA reads TGTGCCTGGAGTGTAAGCCAGGTGAACACTGAAGCTTTCTTT.

The V call is TRBV9, the J call TRBJ2-7; TRBD2 matches at 11 bases. Germline CDR1 and CDR2: SGDLS and YYNGEE. V gave up 2 bases and J gave up 5 bases; unmatched junction bases: 6. The CDR3 has 15 residues. The CDR3 bases are TGTGCCAGCAGCGTGCTAGCGGGAGGTACCCACGAGCAGTACTTC. It encodes CASSVLAGGTHEQYF.

The CDR3 DNA is TGTGCCAGCAGCTTAAAGGGACTAGCAGCGGAGACCCAGTACTTC. It codes for CASSLKGLAAETQYF. The chain has TRBV5-4 and TRBJ2-5; 9 nucleotides agree with TRBD2. Germline CDR1 is SGHNT and CDR2 is YYREEE (reference sequence). After removal of 2 bases from V and 5 bases from J, the junction contained 7 bases not matched to a gene. This CDR3 has 15 residues.

This clone was found once. The V call is TRBV5-8, the J call TRBJ2-1, with TRBD1 matching over 10 bases. Germline CDR1 and CDR2: SGHTS and YDEGEE. This CDR3 contains 16 residues. Trimming at V came to 2 bases and at J to 9 bases, leaving 11 bases not matched to a gene. For the CDR3, the DNA is TGTGCCAGCAGCTTTCCGGGACAGGGGATAAGGAGTGAGCAGTTCTTC. This sequence encodes CASSFPGQGIRSEQFF.

The genes are TRBV7-3 and TRBJ2-1, with 10 bases aligning to TRBD1. Germline trimming cut 5 bases from V and 7 bases from J; bases unmatched to any gene: 5. The germline gives CDR1 SGHTA, CDR2 FQGTGA. The CDR3 sequence is 14 residues long. The CDR3 loop reads CASSTGQGRNEQFF. DNA for the CDR3: TGTGCCAGCAGCACGGGACAGGGGAGGAATGAGCAGTTCTTC.

The chain links TRBV7-9 to TRBJ2-7; TRBD2 matches at 10 bases. The CDR3 has 17 residues. Trimming removed 5 bases from V and 2 bases from J; junction bases left unmatched: 12. Germline V gene sequence: CDR1 SEHNR, CDR2 FQNEAQ (reference sequence). The CDR3 region is CASSHRASGSRPYEQYF. The CDR3 nucleotides read TGTGCCAGCAGCCACAGGGCTAGCGGGAGTAGGCCCTACGAGCAGTACTTC.

V and J are TRBV21-1 and TRBJ2-7; TRBD2, the D gene given by the table, was not confirmed from the DNA. TRBV21-1 is listed as a pseudogene. CDR3 length equals 15 residues. The CDR3 coding sequence is TGTGCCAGCAGCAAACCGGGGGGACCCTCCTACGAGCAGTACTTC. It codes for CASSKPGGPSYEQYF.

The chain has TRBV10-3 and TRBJ2-6; D is unresolved. The CDR3 has 14 residues. V lost 11 bases and J 0 bases, leaving 11 bases between the germline ends. In germline, CDR1 is ENHRY, CDR2 SYGVKD. CDR3 sequence: CAHGRDSGANVLTF. DNA of the CDR3: TGTGCCCACGGGCGAGACTCTGGGGCCAACGTCCTGACTTTC.

The V and J genes are TRBV15 and TRBJ2-5, with 9 bases lining up with TRBD1. This CDR3 has 16 residues. Germline loops: CDR1 LNHNV, CDR2 YYDKDF (reference sequence). The ends lost 4 bases at V and 4 bases at J; junction bases unmatched: 10. The CDR3 reads CATSTLDRGAGETQYF. As DNA, the CDR3 is TGTGCCACCAGCACCTTGGACAGGGGCGCCGGAGAGACCCAGTACTTC.

The rearrangement uses TRBV5-1 and TRBJ2-7; the D gene is possibly TRBD1 (5 bases). In germline, CDR1 is SGHRS, CDR2 YFSETQ. CDR3 length: 16 residues. Trimming left V 0 bases short and J 0 bases short, with 13 bases between. The CDR3 coding sequence is TGCGCCAGCAGCTTGGGTTATGGGGCAAGCTCCTACGAGCAGTACTTC. Amino acid sequence: CASSLGYGASSYEQYF.

The rearrangement uses TRBV7-2 and TRBJ1-2, with D perhaps matching TRBD1 (6 bases). V was cut by 7 bases and J by 4 bases, with 19 bases left in between. CDR1 SGHTA and CDR2 FQGNSA come from the germline V gene. The CDR3 loop spans 15 amino acids. The CDR3 DNA reads TGTGCCAGCACCCGGGAGGGGGGGGATTTCTATGGCTACACCTTC. Residues: CASTREGGDFYGYTF.

This chain uses TRBV7-2 with TRBJ2-7; D gene unclear. The ends were cut back, 0 bases at V and 2 bases at J, with 8 bases in the middle. Germline V gene data show CDR1 as SGHTA and CDR2 as FQGNSA. This CDR3 is 14 amino acids long. The CDR3 loop is CASSLAGGAYEQYF. The CDR3 nucleotides read TGTGCCAGCAGCTTAGCGGGTGGTGCCTACGAGCAGTACTTC.

This clone was seen only a few times. V usage is TRBV10-3 and J usage is TRBJ1-1; no firm D call. The CDR3 is 13 residues long. Deletions cut 8 bases from V and 1 base from J, with 11 bases between. Germline lookup yields CDR1 ENHRY and CDR2 SYGVKD. CDR3 bases: TGTGCCATCTCGCGGACGGAGAACACTGAAGCTTTCTTT. Translating it yields CAISRTENTEAFF.

CDR3 sequence (DNA): TGTGCCAGAAGCAAAAGGGGATTCGCATACGGCTACACCTTC. It yields the protein CARSKRGFAYGYTF. The V gene is TRBV5-3, the J gene TRBJ1-2; tentative D call: TRBD1 (5 bases). TRBV5-3 is treated as an ORF (open reading frame) with a function not yet certain. The CDR3 consists of 14 residues. With 4 bases removed from V and 8 bases from J, the gap between germline ends came to 18 bases.

This chain links TRBV5-1 with TRBJ1-4, with 8 bases that match TRBD1. This CDR3 has 14 residues. Trimming cost V 4 bases and J 7 bases; bases outside gene matches: 6. Germline V gene data show CDR1 as SGHRS and CDR2 as YFSETQ. CDR3 in amino acids: CASSADREGEKLFF. The CDR3, as DNA: TGCGCCAGCAGCGCGGACAGGGAGGGTGAAAAACTGTTTTTT.

With regard to this clone: Sequence at one end of the junction differs from germline and may be a read error. V is TRBV5-1 and J is TRBJ2-1; perhaps TRBD2 as D (6 bases). Germline CDR1 SGHRS, CDR2 YFSETQ. The CDR3 has 15 amino acids. CDR3 region: CASRLEGKIYNEQFF. The CDR3 DNA is TGCGCCAGCAGGTTGGAGGGGAAGATTTACAATGAGCAGTTCTTC.

This clone was recorded once. The rearrangement joins TRBV11-2 to TRBJ2-3; D possibly corresponds to TRBD2 (5 bases). This CDR3 has 14 residues. Trimming stripped 1 base from V and 5 bases from J, with 10 bases between. The germline V gene encodes CDR1 SGHAT and CDR2 FQNNGV. Here the CDR3 reads CASSLASLGDTQYF. DNA for the CDR3: TGTGCCAGCAGCTTAGCTAGCTTGGGAGATACGCAGTATTTT. Supplemented by reference TRBV11-2 and TRBJ2-3, the full variable domain reads EAGVAQSPRYKIIEKRQSVAFWCNPISGHATLYWYQQILGQGPKLLIQFQNNGVVDDSQLPKDRFSAERLKGVDSTLKIQPAKLEDSAVYLCASSLASLGDTQYFGPGTRLTVL.

CDR3 sequence (DNA): TGCAGCGTTTTTAGGGGGGAGACCCAGTACTTC. This translates into CSVFRGETQYF. The chain has TRBV29-1 and TRBJ2-5, with D perhaps TRBD1 (6 bases). Germline values: CDR1 SQVTM, CDR2 ANQGSEA. V shed 5 bases and J shed 5 bases, with 9 bases lying between them. The CDR3 loop spans 11 amino acids.

V gene TRBV18 combines with J gene TRBJ2-1; the D is unclear. The CDR3 extends over 13 amino acids. V was trimmed by 5 bases and J by 7 bases, leaving 12 bases between them. Germline loops: CDR1 KGHSH, CDR2 LQKENI. The CDR3 region has the DNA TGTGCCAGCTCATCGTCCCAGGAGAATGAGCAGTTCTTC. Amino acid sequence: CASSSSQENEQFF.

V is TRBV28 and J is TRBJ2-7; 10 nucleotides align to TRBD1. Germline V CDR1 and CDR2: MDHEN, SYDVKM. The CDR3 is made up of 16 amino acids. Trimming at V came to 6 bases and at J to 2 bases, leaving 10 bases not matched to a gene. The CDR3 protein is CASRSAGQGSAYEQYF. CDR3 DNA: TGTGCCAGCAGGTCCGCGGGACAGGGGTCAGCCTACGAGCAGTACTTC.

This chain links TRBV5-1 with TRBJ1-3; 7 positions agree with TRBD1. J gave up 0 bases and V 4 bases, and 4 bases lay outside the gene matches. Per germline, CDR1 SGHRS and CDR2 YFSETQ. This CDR3 is 15 amino acids long. CDR3 in DNA: TGCGCCAGCAGCCCGGGACAGCACTCTGGAAACACCATATATTTT. Residues: CASSPGQHSGNTIYF.

This chain uses TRBV7-7 with TRBJ2-3, with TRBD2 identical over 15 bases. Germline CDR1 is SSHAT and CDR2 is FNYEAQ (reference sequence). Germline trimming cut 5 bases from V and 6 bases from J; bases unmatched to any gene: 3. The CDR3 length is 15 residues. DNA for the CDR3: TGTGCCAGCAGCCTTGGGACTAGCGGGGGGGATACGCAGTATTTT. Translated: CASSLGTSGGDTQYF.

This clone appeared once. V usage is TRBV2 and J usage is TRBJ1-6; D is ambiguous. V was clipped by 4 bases and J by 6 bases, with 13 bases between them. In germline, CDR1 is SNHLY, CDR2 FYNNEI. The length of the CDR3 is 15 residues. The CDR3 DNA reads TGTGCCAGCAGTGCTATGGAACAGACTAATTCACCCCTCCACTTT. The encoded protein is CASSAMEQTNSPLHF. Full variable domain (outside the CDR3, taken from reference TRBV2 and TRBJ1-6): EPEVTQTPSHQVTQMGQEVILRCVPISNHLYFYWYRQILGQKVEFLVSFYNNEISEKSEIFDDQFSVERPDGSNFTLKIRSTKLEDSAMYFCASSAMEQTNSPLHFGNGTRLTVT.

In its sample, this clone is medium-sized. V gene TRBV10-3 combines with J gene TRBJ2-7; D is unclear. This CDR3 is 13 amino acids long. Trimming removed 3 bases from V and 2 bases from J, with 8 bases in between. CDR1 is ENHRY, CDR2 SYGVKD, per germline. The CDR3 reads CAISESGTYEQYF. Written as DNA, the CDR3 is TGTGCCATCAGTGAATCAGGAACCTACGAGCAGTACTTC.

The V gene is TRBV2, the J gene TRBJ1-1, with 9 bases that match TRBD1. In germline, CDR1 is SNHLY, CDR2 FYNNEI. J was trimmed by 10 bases and V by 4 bases; bases with no gene match: 4. The CDR3 consists of 12 residues. DNA for the CDR3: TGTGCCAGCAGTGGACAGGGGGGGCGAGCTTTCTTT. This translates into CASSGQGGRAFF. Using reference TRBV2 and TRBJ1-1 for the parts outside the CDR3, the full variable domain is EPEVTQTPSHQVTQMGQEVILRCVPISNHLYFYWYRQILGQKVEFLVSFYNNEISEKSEIFDDQFSVERPDGSNFTLKIRSTKLEDSAMYFCASSGQGGRAFFGQGTRLTVV.